This TCR beta chain was retrieved from a study of CD8+CD57+ T cells in acquired aplastic anemia. Across the study: Healthy-donor CD4+ cells averaged around 10 million reads.

This clonotype was counted at least ten times. Antigen: not known. The length of the CDR3 is 12 residues. CDR1 is LNHDA, CDR2 SQIVND, per germline (reference sequence). V gave up 6 bases and J gave up 3 bases, with 6 bases separating them. Profiling that covered TCR beta VDJ and CDR3 relied on genomic DNA as its template. In TCRdb, the reads were re-called with MiXCR into one record per CDR3 protein. Altogether roughly 190,000 distinct CDR3 sequences are present, less than 65% being singletons, with the ten largest covering 15% to 20%. Study observations and caveats: In CD8+ cells, Simpson's diversity showed no significant difference between patients and controls. Sharing between patients and controls was observed for 25 to 30 CD8+ CDR3 sequences.

The source is a human donor in good health, serving as a control. The sequenced material came from sorted CD4+, CD8+, or CD8+CD57+ T cells (not recorded which) from PBMCs. The chain employs TRBV19 and TRBJ1-5; no clear D gene. The CDR3 region is CASRSNNQPQHF. Here the CDR3 DNA reads TGTGCCAGTAGGAGTAACAATCAGCCCCAGCATTTT.